Listed below are T cell receptor beta chains from one sample, sequenced in a study of beta chain features in type 1 diabetes. TCRdb keeps only in-frame clones here, not all; method: immunoSEQ multiplex PCR. The sample has about 340,000 clones, less than 9.5% seen once; the top ten hold under 0.5%. The specimen was central memory CD4+ T cells from blood. These receptor sequences come from a woman younger than 35 in good health. Each CDR3 is given with its conserved first and last residue. Each record gives: clone size, CDR3 length, J gene, V gene, D gene, CDR3 protein, CDR3 DNA. A D gene is named only where the DNA matches it firmly. Rows give clone size only sometimes, using once, few, many, or a class for an expanded clone.

NA | 14 | TRBJ2-1 | TRBV11-2 | NA | CASSLGFAYNEQFF | TGTGCCAGCAGCTTAGGTTTCGCATACAATGAGCAGTTCTTC
few | 11 | TRBJ2-2 | TRBV4-2 | NA | CASSYSGELFF | TGTGCCAGCAGCTATTCCGGGGAGCTGTTTTTT
NA | 12 | TRBJ2-7 | TRBV6-5 | NA | CAIGGQSYEQYF | TGTGCCATCGGTGGGCAATCCTACGAGCAGTACTTC
NA | 13 | TRBJ1-1 | TRBV6-4 | NA | CASSVEENTEAFF | TGTGCCAGCAGTGTTGAAGAGAACACTGAAGCTTTCTTT
NA | 12 | TRBJ2-3 | TRBV29-1 | NA | CSAFVSSDTQYF | TGCAGCGCTTTCGTCAGTTCGGATACGCAGTATTTT
few | 12 | TRBJ2-7 | TRBV29-1 | NA | CSVGTDSYEQYF | TGCAGCGTTGGGACAGACTCCTACGAGCAGTACTTC
few | 16 | TRBJ2-1 | TRBV29-1 | NA | CSVDHPLRQINNEQFF | TGCAGCGTTGATCACCCCCTAAGACAGATTAACAATGAGCAGTTCTTC
many | 14 | TRBJ2-2 | TRBV4-3 | NA | CASSAQGRTGELFF | TGCGCCAGCAGCGCCCAGGGGAGGACCGGGGAGCTGTTTTTT
NA | 13 | TRBJ2-1 | TRBV5-1 | NA | CASSLGADNEQFF | TGCGCCAGCAGCTTGGGGGCAGACAATGAGCAGTTCTTC
NA | 16 | TRBJ2-1 | TRBV2 | TRBD2 | CASQDYGRASYNEQFF | TGTGCCAGCCAGGACTACGGGAGGGCCTCCTACAATGAGCAGTTCTTC
few | 15 | TRBJ2-1 | TRBV4-1 | NA | CASSQDLESYNEQFF | TGCGCCAGCAGCCAGGACTTAGAATCCTACAATGAGCAGTTCTTC
NA | 13 | TRBJ1-2 | TRBV7-9 | NA | CASSSDAPGGYTF | TGTGCCAGCAGCTCTGACGCCCCGGGAGGCTACACCTTC
NA | 14 | TRBJ1-1 | TRBV29-1 | TRBD1 | CSVGKGQGLTEAFF | TGCAGCGTTGGAAAGGGACAGGGGCTCACTGAAGCTTTCTTT
few | 17 | TRBJ2-1 | TRBV19 | TRBD2 | CASSIGWGTKKNNEQFF | TGTGCCAGTAGTATAGGTTGGGGGACTAAGAAGAACAATGAGCAGTTCTTC
NA | 14 | TRBJ1-2 | TRBV6-6 | NA | CAISDSTGYRGYTF | TGTGCCATCAGTGACTCTACAGGGTATCGTGGCTACACCTTC
few | 11 | TRBJ2-5 | TRBV20-1 | NA | CSATGEWTQYF | TGCAGTGCTACGGGGGAGTGGACCCAGTACTTC
many | 11 | TRBJ2-7 | TRBV13 | TRBD2 | CASGRGYEQYF | TGTGCCAGTGGGAGGGGCTACGAGCAGTACTTC
few | 14 | TRBJ2-1 | TRBV6-1 | TRBD2 | CASSASGAYNEQFF | TGTGCCAGCAGTGCCAGCGGGGCCTACAATGAGCAGTTCTTC
few | 15 | TRBJ2-5 | TRBV28 | NA | CATHKGGMGQETQYF | TGTGCCACCCATAAAGGGGGAATGGGTCAAGAGACCCAGTACTTC
few | 16 | TRBJ2-6 | TRBV11-2 | TRBD1 | CASSFSTGAGANVLTF | TGTGCCAGCAGCTTTAGTACAGGGGCTGGGGCCAACGTCCTGACTTTC
few | 16 | TRBJ2-1 | TRBV21-1 | NA | CASSKVRLARDNEQFF | TGTGCCAGCAGCAAGGTTAGGCTAGCGAGAGACAATGAGCAGTTCTTC
NA | 15 | TRBJ2-7 | TRBV5-6 | TRBD1 | CASSFSGQGHYEQYF | TGTGCCAGCAGCTTCTCCGGACAGGGTCATTACGAGCAGTACTTC
few | 16 | TRBJ1-4 | TRBV4-2 | NA | CASSQDVGSMNEKLFF | TGTGCCAGCAGCCAAGATGTCGGCAGCATGAATGAAAAACTGTTTTTT
NA | 15 | TRBJ1-4 | TRBV27 | NA | CASRRTGEVNEKLFF | TGTGCCAGCAGGAGGACGGGGGAAGTTAATGAAAAACTGTTTTTT
NA | 15 | TRBJ2-7 | TRBV4-2 | NA | CASSQDRQRYYEQYF | TGTGCCAGCAGCCAAGATCGCCAGCGCTACTACGAGCAGTACTTC
few | 17 | TRBJ2-7 | TRBV7-8 | NA | CASSLAPGPQLSAEQYF | TGTGCCAGCAGCTTAGCCCCGGGACCCCAGCTCTCTGCCGAGCAGTACTTC
many | 17 | TRBJ2-5 | TRBV7-6 | TRBD2 | CASALQGGGGDLKTQYF | TGTGCCAGCGCCCTGCAGGGCGGCGGGGGGGATTTGAAGACCCAGTACTTC
NA | 16 | TRBJ2-7 | TRBV18 | TRBD2 | CASSPRLAGEVYEQYF | TGTGCCAGCTCACCACGACTAGCGGGAGAGGTCTACGAGCAGTACTTC
NA | 13 | TRBJ1-1 | TRBV7-9 | NA | CASSPTTGTEAFF | TGTGCCAGCAGCCCAACTACGGGCACTGAAGCTTTCTTT
few | 14 | TRBJ2-2 | TRBV7-2 | NA | CASVLFREAGELFF | TGTGCCAGCGTCCTCTTCCGGGAAGCCGGGGAGCTGTTTTTT
few | 15 | TRBJ1-5 | TRBV28 | NA | CASSFNRYSNQPQHF | TGTGCCAGCAGTTTTAACAGGTATAGCAATCAGCCCCAGCATTTT
NA | 15 | TRBJ2-1 | TRBV6-1 | NA | CASSDSGRSYNEQFF | TGTGCCAGCAGTGATTCGGGCCGCTCCTACAATGAGCAGTTCTTC
few | 14 | TRBJ2-5 | TRBV11-1 | NA | CASSLQTSQETQYF | TGTGCCAGCAGCTTACAGACTAGCCAAGAGACCCAGTACTTC
few | 13 | TRBJ2-7 | TRBV4-2 | NA | CASSHGRLMEQYF | TGTGCCAGCAGCCATGGGCGGTTGATGGAGCAGTACTTC
few | 16 | TRBJ2-6 | TRBV7-9 | NA | CASSPRGRTGANVLTF | TGTGCCAGCAGCCCCCGGGGACGCACTGGGGCCAACGTCCTGACTTTC
many | 15 | TRBJ2-2 | TRBV5-5 | NA | CASRSTIATTGELFF | TGTGCCAGCAGGTCAACTATCGCCACCACCGGGGAGCTGTTTTTT
NA | 14 | TRBJ2-7 | TRBV5-6 | NA | CASSFSSKYYEQYF | TGTGCCAGCAGCTTTTCCAGCAAATACTACGAGCAGTACTTC
NA | 14 | TRBJ1-2 | TRBV7-9 | NA | CASSYGRDVSGYTF | TGTGCCAGCAGTTACGGCAGGGATGTGTCTGGCTACACCTTC
few | 15 | TRBJ2-7 | TRBV7-9 | TRBD1 | CASSPDRGREYEQYF | TGTGCCAGCAGCCCAGACAGGGGGCGAGAGTACGAGCAGTACTTC
few | 15 | TRBJ2-2 | TRBV9 | NA | CASSPRQPRTGELFF | TGTGCCAGCAGCCCCCGACAGCCTCGCACCGGGGAGCTGTTTTTT
NA | 15 | TRBJ1-1 | TRBV27 | TRBD1 | CASSYTSRGGVYAFF | TGTGCCAGCAGTTACACCTCCAGGGGGGGGGTGTATGCTTTCTTT
NA | 16 | TRBJ1-1 | TRBV6-6 | TRBD1 | CASSYGRGLMNTEAFF | TGTGCCAGCAGTTACGGGAGGGGGCTTATGAACACTGAAGCTTTCTTT
NA | 12 | TRBJ1-4 | TRBV28 | NA | CASRPTFEKLFF | TGTGCCAGCAGGCCAACCTTTGAAAAACTGTTTTTT
NA | 15 | TRBJ2-1 | TRBV7-2 | NA | CASSLFSGSYNEQFF | TGTGCCAGCAGCTTATTTTCGGGTTCCTACAATGAGCAGTTCTTC
many | 16 | TRBJ2-3 | TRBV7-9 | TRBD2 | CASSETSGVYTDTQYF | TGTGCCAGCAGCGAAACTAGCGGAGTCTACACAGATACGCAGTATTTT
many | 11 | TRBJ2-5 | TRBV7-9 | NA | CASSLARDFNF | TGTGCCAGCAGCTTGGCCAGGGACTTCAACTTC
few | 13 | TRBJ1-3 | TRBV7-3 | NA | CASSLAAGNTIYF | TGTGCCAGCAGCTTAGCCGCGGGGAACACCATATATTTT
NA | 12 | TRBJ2-7 | TRBV7-9 | NA | CASSGATSEQYF | TGTGCCAGCAGCGGGGCCACCTCCGAGCAGTACTTC
NA | 19 | TRBJ2-7 | TRBV7-2 | TRBD2 | CASSSPTTGTSGRTYEQYF | TGTGCCAGCAGCTCCCCGACCACCGGGACTAGCGGTAGGACCTACGAGCAGTACTTC
few | 16 | TRBJ2-7 | TRBV5-5 | NA | CASSLGGGRPHYEQYF | TGTGCCAGCAGCTTGGGCGGGGGCCGGCCCCACTACGAGCAGTACTTC
many | 16 | TRBJ2-3 | TRBV11-2 | TRBD2 | CASSRLIAGRTDTQYF | TGTGCCAGCAGCCGACTTATAGCGGGGCGCACAGATACGCAGTATTTT
many | 15 | TRBJ2-1 | TRBV4-3 | NA | CASSQDGNFYNEQFF | TGCGCCAGCAGCCAAGATGGCAACTTTTACAATGAGCAGTTCTTC
many | 15 | TRBJ2-1 | TRBV5-1 | NA | CASSSRSSSYNEQFF | TGCGCCAGCAGCTCCCGTTCGAGTTCCTACAATGAGCAGTTCTTC
NA | 14 | TRBJ2-2 | TRBV5-1 | NA | CASSFRDVTGELFF | TGCGCCAGCAGCTTCCGCGATGTCACCGGGGAGCTGTTTTTT